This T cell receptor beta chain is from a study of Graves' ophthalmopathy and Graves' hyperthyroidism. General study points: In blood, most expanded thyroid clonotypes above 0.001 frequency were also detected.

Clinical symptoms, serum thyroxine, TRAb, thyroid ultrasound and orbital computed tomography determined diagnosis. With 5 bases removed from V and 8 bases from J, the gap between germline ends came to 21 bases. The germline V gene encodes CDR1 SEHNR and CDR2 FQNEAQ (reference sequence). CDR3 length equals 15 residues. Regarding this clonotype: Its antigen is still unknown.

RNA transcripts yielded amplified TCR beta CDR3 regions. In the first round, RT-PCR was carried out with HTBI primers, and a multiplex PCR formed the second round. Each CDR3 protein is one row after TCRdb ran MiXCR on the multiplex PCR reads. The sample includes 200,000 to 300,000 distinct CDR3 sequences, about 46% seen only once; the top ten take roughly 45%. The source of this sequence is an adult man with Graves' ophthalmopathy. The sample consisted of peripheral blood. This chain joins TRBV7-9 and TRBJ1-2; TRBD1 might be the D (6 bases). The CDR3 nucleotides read TGTGCCAGCAGCGCATACCGGGACACCCTCGGGGGCTACACCTTC. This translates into CASSAYRDTLGGYTF.